The entry below gives a single T cell receptor (beta chain) sequence along with its context. As yet, its antigen is unknown. These data come from a study of CD8+ T cells in alopecia areata. Study overall: Patients received oral tofacitinib, 5 to 10 mg twice daily, for moderate-to-severe alopecia areata.

Noted treatment: oral pan-JAK inhibitor, 5-10 mg twice daily. From alopecia areata patients, lesional scalp punch biopsies and peripheral blood were collected. Germline CDR1 reads MDHEN; CDR2 reads SYDVKM. Trimming pared 5 bases from V and 0 bases from J, leaving 7 bases between. CDR3 size: 13 residues. Isolated RNA was reverse transcribed into cDNA used as the sequencing template. Method: immunoSEQ multiplex PCR; TCRdb's copy keeps in-frame clones and lacks some. Of approximately 4,500 clones in the sample, 63% are singletons; the top ten hold over 9.5%. Study-wide results and caveats: Whether baseline CD8+ expansion is linked to response remains uncertain, given a single nonresponder. Compared with normal scalp, lesional scalp had higher clonality and more expanded CD8+ clones. Mouse data revealed clearer TCR sharing than patient data did, a gap possibly tied to HLA.

The sample here was skin, taken at week 4, from a patient treated with tofacitinib. This TCR derives from a human donor with alopecia areata. The chain couples TRBV28 to TRBJ1-1; D not certain. The chain's CDR3 is CASSMQLNTEAFF. For the CDR3, the DNA is TGTGCCAGCAGTATGCAGCTGAACACTGAAGCTTTCTTT.